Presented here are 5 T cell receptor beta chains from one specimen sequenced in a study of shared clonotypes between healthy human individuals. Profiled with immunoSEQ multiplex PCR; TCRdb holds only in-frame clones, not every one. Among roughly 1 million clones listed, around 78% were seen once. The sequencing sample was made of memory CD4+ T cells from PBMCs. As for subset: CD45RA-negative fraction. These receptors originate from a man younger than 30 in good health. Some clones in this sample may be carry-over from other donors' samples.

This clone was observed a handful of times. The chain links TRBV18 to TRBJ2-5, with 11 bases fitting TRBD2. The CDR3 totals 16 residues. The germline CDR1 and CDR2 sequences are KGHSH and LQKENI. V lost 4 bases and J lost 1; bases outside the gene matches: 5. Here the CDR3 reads CASSRGTSGTQETQYF. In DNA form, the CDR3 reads TGTGCCAGCTCACGGGGGACTAGCGGAACCCAAGAGACCCAGTACTTC. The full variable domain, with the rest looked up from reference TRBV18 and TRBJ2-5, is NAGVMQNPRHLVRRRGQEARLRCSPMKGHSHVYWYRQLPEEGLKFMVYLQKENIIDESGMPKERFSAEFPKEGPSILRIQQVVRGDSAAYFCASSRGTSGTQETQYFGPGTRLLVL.

CDR3 sequence (DNA): TGTGCCAGCAGCTTAGCCACAGGCCCAGCTAACTATGGCTACACCTTC. Protein: CASSLATGPANYGYTF. This rearrangement joins TRBV7-8 to TRBJ1-2; a possible D gene is TRBD1 (5 bases). The CDR3 length is 16 residues. Trimming shortened V by 0 bases and J by 0 bases, and 11 bases separated the two germline ends. In germline, CDR1 is SGHVS, CDR2 FQNEAQ.

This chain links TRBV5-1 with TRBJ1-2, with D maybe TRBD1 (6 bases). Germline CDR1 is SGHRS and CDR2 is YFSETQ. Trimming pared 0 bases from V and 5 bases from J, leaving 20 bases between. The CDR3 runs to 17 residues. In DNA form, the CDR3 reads TGCGCCAGCAGCTTGGCAGGGGACGGACAGCTCTCTTATGGCTACACCTTC. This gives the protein CASSLAGDGQLSYGYTF.

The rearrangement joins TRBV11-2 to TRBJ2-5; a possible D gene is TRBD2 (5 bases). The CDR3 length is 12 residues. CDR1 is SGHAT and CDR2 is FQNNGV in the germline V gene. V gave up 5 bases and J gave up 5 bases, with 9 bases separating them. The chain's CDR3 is CASSRPGETQYF. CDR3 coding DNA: TGTGCCAGCAGCCGCCCGGGGGAGACCCAGTACTTC. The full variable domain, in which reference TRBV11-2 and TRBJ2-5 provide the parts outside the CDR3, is EAGVAQSPRYKIIEKRQSVAFWCNPISGHATLYWYQQILGQGPKLLIQFQNNGVVDDSQLPKDRFSAERLKGVDSTLKIQPAKLEDSAVYLCASSRPGETQYFGPGTRLLVL.

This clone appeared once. The CDR3 nucleotides read TGCAGCGTCCAATCCGATCCAGATACGCAGTATTTT. It is translated as CSVQSDPDTQYF. J is TRBJ2-3 and V is TRBV29-1; D unresolved. The CDR3 extends over 12 amino acids. Trimming cost V 6 bases and J 4 bases, with 11 bases left between them. Per germline, CDR1 SQVTM and CDR2 ANQGSEA.